Below are 29 T cell receptor beta chains sequenced from a single sample in a study of blood T cells in healthy people across ages. Then a second PCR, running about 6 to 12 cycles, was carried out with a sample-barcoded 5' primer and a J-beta primer mix. TCRdb passed the 5' RACE reads through MiXCR, listing each CDR3 protein once. The repertoire holds around 500,000 distinct CDR3 sequences, with 45% to 55% as singletons. Sequenced material: blood. The receptors derive from an older man in good health.

This clonotype was seen only a few times. In DNA form, the CDR3 reads TGCAGCGTTACTTCCGGGACAGGAGTAGATACGCAGTATTTT. This encodes CSVTSGTGVDTQYF. This sequence joins TRBV29-1 and TRBJ2-3; 8 nucleotides agree with TRBD1. V dropped 5 bases and J dropped 5; count of bases not matched to a gene: 9. This CDR3 spans 14 amino acids. Germline CDR1 SQVTM, CDR2 ANQGSEA.

J is TRBJ1-6 and V is TRBV7-9, with TRBD1 identical over 9 bases. CDR3 length: 16 residues. The junction had 8 bases not matched to a gene; V was cut back by 5 bases and J by 6 bases. CDR1 is SEHNR, CDR2 FQNEAQ, per germline (reference sequence). The CDR3 region has the DNA TGTGCCAGCAGCCTTACCGGGACAGGGCCTAATTCACCCCTCCACTTT. Its protein is CASSLTGTGPNSPLHF.

V is TRBV4-2 and J is TRBJ1-4; D unresolved. Deletions cut 0 bases from V and 9 bases from J, with 17 bases between. Germline CDR1 reads LGHNA; CDR2 reads YNFKEQ. This CDR3 is 16 amino acids long. DNA of the CDR3: TGTGCCAGCAGCCAAGATTTAGTCCTCGCCGGGAAAAAACTGTTTTTT. Translating gives CASSQDLVLAGKKLFF.

This chain links TRBV15 with TRBJ2-3, with D uncertain. The V and J ends lost 1 base and 2 bases respectively, with 7 bases between them. This CDR3 has 14 residues. Germline V gene data show CDR1 as LNHNV and CDR2 as YYDKDF (reference sequence). CDR3 coding DNA: TGTGCCACCAGCAGAGGACGGTCCACAGATACGCAGTATTTT. Residues: CATSRGRSTDTQYF.

This clonotype was counted between two and nine times. At one end, the junction sequence differs from germline, possibly due to a read error. This chain uses TRBV6-5 with TRBJ2-1; D not resolved. Germline V CDR1 and CDR2: MNHEY, SVGAGI. This CDR3 spans 13 amino acids. CDR3 protein: CASSDSGQNEQFF. CDR3 nucleotides: TGTGCCAGCAGTGACTCAGGTCAGAACGAGCAGTTCTTC.

This clonotype was recorded a few times. The rearrangement uses TRBV29-1 and TRBJ1-1, with a possible D match to TRBD1 (6 bases). V lost 2 bases and J 1 base, leaving 11 bases between the germline ends. CDR1 SQVTM and CDR2 ANQGSEA come from the germline V gene. This CDR3 is built from 14 residues. The CDR3 bases are TGCAGCGTTGAATTTGGCAGGGGGAACACTGAAGCTTTCTTT. It is translated as CSVEFGRGNTEAFF.

This clonotype showed up just once. The chain has TRBV5-1 and TRBJ2-5; 7 nucleotides agree with TRBD1. The DNA end is a closer match to TRBJ2-7, so the J assignment may be wrong. The CDR3 is 13 amino acids. Germline V lookup: CDR1 SGHRS, CDR2 YFSETQ. In DNA form, the CDR3 reads TGCGCCAGCAGCCCCACAGGGGTCTACGAGCAGTACTTC. It encodes CASSPTGVYEQYF.

With regard to this clonotype: A junction end diverges from the germline sequence, so it may reflect a read error. The chain employs TRBV6-2 or TRBV6-3 and TRBJ2-3, with D perhaps matching TRBD1 or TRBD2 (5 bases each). CDR1 is MNHEY and CDR2 is SVGEGT in the germline V gene. The CDR3 runs 14 residues. This CDR3 reads CGSSRGENQDTQYF. The CDR3 DNA is TGTGGCAGCAGTAGAGGGGAGAATCAAGATACGCAGTATTTT.

This clonotype showed up just a few times. This chain uses TRBV2 with TRBJ2-1; TRBD2 might be the D (6 bases). The germline gives CDR1 SNHLY, CDR2 FYNNEI. V gave up 6 bases and J gave up 12 bases, with 12 bases separating them. This CDR3 contains 11 residues. DNA for the CDR3: TGTGCCAGCAGGGATTTCGGGGGGCAGTTCTTC. It encodes CASRDFGGQFF.

A few counts support this clonotype. The chain recombines TRBV10-3 with TRBJ2-5, with D possibly being TRBD1 or TRBD2 (5 bases each). Germline V gene lookup returns CDR1 ENHRY and CDR2 SYGVKD. Trimming cost V 3 bases and J 3 bases, with 11 bases left between them. The CDR3 covers 14 residues. The CDR3, as DNA: TGTGCCATCAGTGAAGGGACGGAAGAAGAGACCCAGTACTTC. As protein: CAISEGTEEETQYF.

On this clonotype itself: This could be a read error, since a much larger clone is one nucleotide away. This sequence joins TRBV6-6 and TRBJ2-1, with unresolved D. Trimming took off 2 bases at V and 2 bases at J, with 10 bases between the two ends. This CDR3 has 15 amino acids. Germline V lookup: CDR1 MNHNY, CDR2 SVGAGI (reference sequence). The CDR3, as DNA: TGTGCCAGCAGTTACCAGGTGGGTACCTACAATGAGCAGTTCTTC. Translating gives CASSYQVGTYNEQFF.

This clonotype was detected only a few times. The chain links TRBV5-6 to TRBJ2-1; 10 nucleotides match TRBD2. Germline CDR1 reads SGHDT; CDR2 reads YYEEEE. The CDR3 is made up of 16 amino acids. Trimming cost V 4 bases and J 0 bases; bases outside gene matches: 4. CDR3 nucleotide sequence: TGTGCCAGCAGCCTGCGACTAGCGGGCTCCTACAATGAGCAGTTCTTC. It specifies CASSLRLAGSYNEQFF.

The chain employs TRBV6-2 or TRBV6-3 and TRBJ2-1, with a tentative D call TRBD2 (6 bases). The DNA end is more similar to TRBJ2-7, so the J call may be wrong. The CDR3 loop spans 15 amino acids. Germline V gives CDR1 MNHEY, CDR2 SVGEGT. The CDR3 nucleotides read TGTGCCAGCAGTTACGAGGCGGGACCCACCTACGAGCAGTACTTC. Protein product: CASSYEAGPTYEQYF.

The J gene is TRBJ2-1, the V gene TRBV5-1; no firm D call. This CDR3 is built from 14 residues. Germline loops: CDR1 SGHRS, CDR2 YFSETQ. V lost 4 bases to trimming and J lost 10 bases, with 18 bases between them. CDR3 loop: CASSVDLGIGEQFF. The CDR3, as DNA: TGCGCCAGCAGCGTGGATCTCGGCATCGGAGAGCAGTTCTTC.

Many counts were recorded for this clonotype. The rearrangement links TRBV6-6 to TRBJ1-2, with D possibly TRBD1 on 6 matching bases. Trimming took 0 bases from V and 2 from J, leaving 13 bases between them. Germline loops: CDR1 MNHNY, CDR2 SVGAGI (reference sequence). This CDR3 is built from 16 residues. The CDR3 loop reads CASSYSTGRRNYGYTF. In nucleotides, the CDR3 is TGTGCCAGCAGTTACTCAACAGGGAGGAGGAACTATGGCTACACCTTC.

The V call is TRBV7-2, the J call TRBJ2-1; D is perhaps TRBD2 (6 bases). Trimming shortened V by 5 bases and J by 3 bases, and 26 bases separated the two germline ends. Germline-derived CDR1 and CDR2 are SGHTA and FQGNSA. The CDR3 totals 19 residues. CDR3 sequence: CASSHRTTGWRGYYNEQFF. CDR3 coding DNA: TGTGCCAGCAGCCATCGGACTACTGGTTGGCGGGGTTACTACAATGAGCAGTTCTTC.

This clonotype has a handful of counts. This sequence joins TRBV4-3 and TRBJ2-1; the D gene is possibly TRBD2 (6 bases). The germline gives CDR1 LGHNA, CDR2 YSLEER. Trimming left V 4 bases short and J 5 bases short, with 9 bases between. The CDR3 runs to 13 residues. In DNA form, the CDR3 reads TGCGCCAGCAGCCGGCGGGGTAACAATGAGCAGTTCTTC. This translates into CASSRRGNNEQFF.

V usage is TRBV20-1 and J usage is TRBJ2-5; D not resolved. The end of the DNA fits TRBJ2-7 better, so the J call may be wrong. The germline V gene encodes CDR1 DFQATT and CDR2 SNEGSKA (reference sequence). The length of the CDR3 is 11 residues. CDR3 loop: CSASSGDEQYF. DNA for the CDR3: TGCAGTGCTTCCTCTGGGGACGAGCAGTACTTC.

This chain links TRBV5-1 with TRBJ2-2, with TRBD2 identical over 10 bases. The CDR3 is 16 amino acids. J gave up 6 bases and V 0 bases, and 5 bases lay outside the gene matches. Germline CDR1 and CDR2: SGHRS and YFSETQ. DNA of the CDR3: TGCGCCAGCAGCTTGGCGGCTAGCGGGGGCCCCGGGGAGCTGTTTTTT. This translates into CASSLAASGGPGELFF.

The chain uses TRBV19 and TRBJ2-1; 8 bases match TRBD1. The germline CDR1 and CDR2 sequences are LNHDA and SQIVND (reference sequence). V shed 10 bases, J shed 11 bases, and the junction held 13 bases outside the gene matches. The CDR3 has 13 amino acids. The DNA for the CDR3 is TGTGCCACCGGACAGGGTTCGGTGAATAAGCAGTTCTTC. Translating it yields CATGQGSVNKQFF.

The gene calls are TRBV12-3 or TRBV12-4 and TRBJ2-1; tentatively, D is TRBD1 (6 bases). The CDR3 runs 13 residues. V was clipped by 4 bases and J by 6 bases, with 10 bases between them. CDR3 protein: CASSSLQGNEQFF. The CDR3 coding sequence is TGTGCCAGCAGTTCCCTACAGGGCAATGAGCAGTTCTTC.

J is TRBJ2-7 and V is TRBV7-2; D might be TRBD1 (5 bases). Germline loops: CDR1 SGHTA, CDR2 FQGNSA. The CDR3 is 16 amino acids. V shed 1 base and J shed 0 bases, with 13 bases lying between them. CDR3 residues: CASSLETGRISYEQYF. Written as DNA, the CDR3 is TGTGCCAGCAGCTTAGAAACAGGACGTATCTCCTACGAGCAGTACTTC.

This clonotype was detected only a few times. The CDR3 protein is CASSWQGSGQPQHF. Here the CDR3 DNA reads TGCGCCAGCAGCTGGCAGGGAAGTGGGCAGCCCCAGCATTTT. The J gene is TRBJ1-5, the V gene TRBV5-1; D may be TRBD1 (5 bases). Deletions cut 3 bases from V and 7 bases from J, with 14 bases between. The CDR3 is 14 residues long. In germline, CDR1 is SGHRS, CDR2 YFSETQ. The full variable domain, rest sourced from reference TRBV5-1 and TRBJ1-5, is KAGVTQTPRYLIKTRGQQVTLSCSPISGHRSVSWYQQTPGQGLQFLFEYFSETQRNKGNFPGRFSGRQFSNSRSEMNVSTLELGDSALYLCASSWQGSGQPQHFGDGTRLSIL.

This clonotype has a handful of counts. V usage is TRBV5-6 and J usage is TRBJ2-1, with TRBD1 matching over 7 bases. The V and J ends lost 4 bases and 2 bases, in that order; junction bases with no gene match: 6. Germline V gene lookup returns CDR1 SGHDT and CDR2 YYEEEE. The CDR3 loop spans 15 amino acids. The CDR3 loop is CASSPPGQPYNEQFF. In DNA form, the CDR3 reads TGTGCCAGCAGCCCGCCGGGACAGCCCTACAATGAGCAGTTCTTC.

A word on this clonotype: A much larger clone is a single base away; this may be a read error. The V and J genes are TRBV6-1 and TRBJ2-1; possible D gene TRBD1, 7 bases. TRBJ2-7 matches the DNA end more closely, so the J call is doubtful. The germline V gene has CDR1 MNHNS and CDR2 SASEGT. The CDR3 is 18 residues long. CDR3 amino acids: CASSPHGSGGQGYNEQYF. The CDR3 DNA is TGTGCCAGCAGTCCTCACGGGTCAGGGGGGCAGGGTTACAATGAGCAGTACTTC.

For this clonotype: The junction departs from the called germline gene at one end, perhaps through a read error. V gene TRBV4-2 combines with J gene TRBJ2-3; D may be TRBD1 or TRBD2 (5 bases each). This CDR3 is built from 17 residues. Per the germline V gene, CDR1 is LGHNA and CDR2 is YNFKEQ. CDR3 loop: CASSQEGTEIYTETQYF. CDR3 DNA sequence: TGTGCCAGCAGCCAAGAGGGGACGGAAATTTACACAGAAACGCAGTATTTT.

In its sample, this clonotype was seen a few times. The chain links TRBV27 to TRBJ1-6, with D perhaps matching TRBD1 (6 bases). This CDR3 region has 16 residues. Per germline, CDR1 MNHEY and CDR2 SMNVEV (reference sequence). V gave up 2 bases and J gave up 5 bases, with 13 bases separating them. CDR3 in amino acids: CASSLIQGINNSPLHF. CDR3 bases: TGTGCCAGCAGTTTAATTCAGGGGATCAATAATTCACCCCTCCACTTT.

J is TRBJ2-7 and V is TRBV20-1, with D perhaps matching TRBD1 (6 bases). The V end was cut by 6 bases, the J end by 6 bases, with 15 bases between. CDR3 length equals 12 residues. From germline, CDR1 is DFQATT and CDR2 SNEGSKA (reference sequence). The CDR3 coding sequence is TGCAGTGCCCCAGGGGAAGGAGGCGAGCAGTACTTC. Its translation: CSAPGEGGEQYF.

The V call is TRBV10-3, the J call TRBJ2-5, with D possibly TRBD1 on 6 matching bases. The CDR3 extends over 12 amino acids. Germline V gene lookup returns CDR1 ENHRY and CDR2 SYGVKD. Trimming removed 6 bases from V and 2 bases from J, with 7 bases in between. The CDR3 DNA follows: TGTGCCATCAGCGACAGGCAAGAGACCCAGTACTTC. Residues: CAISDRQETQYF.